Below are 30 T cell receptor beta chains sequenced from a single sample in a study of post-analysis software for immune sequencing data. Unique molecular identifiers were carried by the TCR beta cDNA libraries. In TCRdb, the PCR reads were re-called with MiXCR into one record per CDR3 protein. The table records fewer than 600,000 distinct CDR3 sequences, roughly 45% of them present only once. Study-wide results and limits: TRBV segments more frequent in patients than in controls numbered five and included TRBV5-6, TRBV5-1 and TRBV20-1.

Their antigens are not known. Sequenced: blood. These receptor sequences come from a girl aged 5-17 years with multiple sclerosis.

V usage is TRBV7-6 and J usage is TRBJ2-7; 8 nucleotides line up with TRBD2. Per germline, CDR1 SGHVS and CDR2 FNYEAQ. The CDR3 loop spans 15 amino acids. With 1 base clipped from V and 3 bases from J, the junction kept 5 bases outside the gene matches. The CDR3 reads CASSLDSGGNYEQYF. The DNA for the CDR3 is TGTGCCAGCAGCTTAGACAGCGGGGGCAACTACGAGCAGTACTTC. Full variable domain (remainder filled in from reference TRBV7-6 and TRBJ2-7): GAGVSQSPRYKVTKRGQDVALRCDPISGHVSLYWYRQALGQGPEFLTYFNYEAQQDKSGLPNDRFSAERPEGSISTLTIQRTEQRDSAMYRCASSLDSGGNYEQYFGPGTRLTVT.

This clonotype appeared a few times. J is TRBJ1-1 and V is TRBV12-3 or TRBV12-4; D not resolved. V lost 3 bases to trimming and J lost 5 bases, with 7 bases between them. The CDR3 contains 12 residues. This CDR3 reads CASSFYRTEAFF. As DNA, the CDR3 is TGTGCCAGCAGTTTTTATCGAACTGAAGCTTTCTTT.

The chain recombines TRBV15 with TRBJ2-7; 9 bases are a match to TRBD2. This CDR3 has 16 residues. In germline, CDR1 is LNHNV, CDR2 YYDKDF (reference sequence). Losses at the gene ends were 4 bases for V and 2 bases for J; bases not matched to a gene: 9. The DNA of the CDR3 is TGTGCCACCAGCAAAGTGGGGCCTAGCGGGACCTACGAGCAGTACTTC. It codes for CATSKVGPSGTYEQYF.

The chain is built from TRBV29-1 and TRBJ2-5, with 8 bases that match TRBD2. Gene TRBJ2-7 matches the end of the DNA better, so the J call may be wrong. Germline V gives CDR1 SQVTM, CDR2 ANQGSEA. The CDR3 runs to 14 residues. CDR3 DNA sequence: TGCAGCGTCCACGGACTAGCTGGTTCCCACGAGCAGTACTTC. Its protein product is CSVHGLAGSHEQYF.

Notes on this clonotype: With a much larger clone just one base away, this may be a read error. The rearrangement links TRBV5-1 to TRBJ2-1; D perhaps matches TRBD1 (6 bases). The CDR3 has 16 residues. Germline V lookup: CDR1 SGHRS, CDR2 YFSETQ. Trimming left V 3 bases short and J 10 bases short, with 23 bases between. The CDR3 loop reads CASSWGPGDKSYEQFF. Written as DNA, the CDR3 is TGCGCCAGCAGCTGGGGGCCAGGCGACAAGTCCTACGAGCAGTTCTTC.

The chain joins TRBV9 to TRBJ1-2; 7 bases are a match to TRBD1. Trimming at V came to 5 bases and at J to 2 bases, leaving 6 bases not matched to a gene. Germline V gene sequence: CDR1 SGDLS, CDR2 YYNGEE. CDR3 length: 14 amino acids. CDR3 region: CASSQQGSNYGYTF. CDR3 DNA: TGTGCCAGCAGTCAACAGGGGTCCAACTATGGCTACACCTTC.

The chain joins TRBV28 to TRBJ1-1, with unresolved D. This CDR3 region has 15 residues. From germline, CDR1 is MDHEN and CDR2 SYDVKM. Trimming left V 4 bases short and J 2 bases short, with 14 bases between. CDR3 residues: CASSSASVGNTEAFF. CDR3 DNA: TGTGCCAGCAGTTCCGCCAGCGTGGGTAACACTGAAGCTTTCTTT.

This clonotype was seen only a few times. The chain has TRBV7-2 and TRBJ2-5; 7 nucleotides match TRBD1. J was trimmed by 1 base and V by 5 bases; bases with no gene match: 4. The V gene's germline CDR1 is SGHTA and CDR2 FQGNSA. This CDR3 is 14 amino acids long. The CDR3 protein is CASSADRSQETQYF. In nucleotides, the CDR3 is TGTGCCAGCAGCGCGGACAGGTCCCAAGAGACCCAGTACTTC.

The table lists this clonotype with a count of one. CDR3 nucleotide sequence: TGTGCCAGCAGCCCATCCTGGTACCAAGAGACCCAGTACTTC. Encoded protein: CASSPSWYQETQYF. The chain couples TRBV7-2 to TRBJ2-5; D is undetermined. The ends were cut back, 5 bases at V and 0 bases at J, with 10 bases in the middle. This CDR3 is 14 amino acids long. Germline V gene lookup returns CDR1 SGHTA and CDR2 FQGNSA.

The chain employs TRBV9 and TRBJ2-1; D is uncertain. The V end was cut by 4 bases, the J end by 8 bases, with 22 bases between. Germline V gives CDR1 SGDLS, CDR2 YYNGEE. The CDR3 has 16 amino acids. The CDR3, as DNA: TGTGCCAGCAGCCGTCTTTCTTTGTCCCGGTTGGATGAGCAGTTCTTC. This translates into CASSRLSLSRLDEQFF.

This clonotype was picked up a small number of times. This chain connects TRBV10-3 to TRBJ2-7; D ambiguous. The CDR3 totals 13 residues. Per the germline V gene, CDR1 is ENHRY and CDR2 is SYGVKD. Trimming removed 2 bases from V and 0 bases from J, with 5 bases in between. For the CDR3, the DNA is TGTGCCATCAGTGAGGGGGTCTCCTACGAGCAGTACTTC. Residues: CAISEGVSYEQYF.

Only a few counts were recorded for this clonotype. This chain connects TRBV6-6 to TRBJ2-7; TRBD2 agrees at 8 bases. The length of the CDR3 is 16 residues. The V and J ends lost 5 bases and 1 base, in that order; junction bases with no gene match: 10. Germline CDR1 is MNHNY and CDR2 is SVGAGI (reference sequence). The CDR3 DNA follows: TGTGCCAGCAGTCTTACGTCTAGCGGGCCATCCTACGAGCAGTACTTC. It encodes CASSLTSSGPSYEQYF.

The V gene is TRBV4-1, the J gene TRBJ2-1; 7 bases agree with TRBD2. CDR3 length: 14 amino acids. Germline values: CDR1 MGHRA, CDR2 YSYEKL. The trim removed 1 base at V and 12 bases at J, leaving 9 bases unmatched. The CDR3 coding sequence is TGCGCCAGCAGCCAAGCGGGAGTGGGAGGGTGGCAGTTCTTC. As protein: CASSQAGVGGWQFF.

The V and J genes are TRBV28 and TRBJ1-2; 10 bases match TRBD1. CDR1 MDHEN and CDR2 SYDVKM come from the germline V gene. The CDR3 is 15 residues long. The V gene end was trimmed by 5 bases and the J gene end by 8 bases; junction bases not matched to a gene: 11. Here the CDR3 DNA reads TGTGCCAGCAGTCCCCGGGGACAGGGGTCCGGGGGCTACACCTTC. Its protein is CASSPRGQGSGGYTF.

The rearrangement joins TRBV29-1 to TRBJ1-2; D gene uncertain. CDR3 length equals 13 residues. The V end was cut by 6 bases, the J end by 4 bases, with 15 bases between. Germline-derived CDR1 and CDR2 are SQVTM and ANQGSEA. CDR3 in amino acids: CSVGNAVRYGYTF. For the CDR3, the DNA is TGCAGCGTCGGGAATGCAGTGCGCTATGGCTACACCTTC.

This chain uses TRBV7-9 with TRBJ2-1; 10 bases fit TRBD2. This CDR3 region has 17 residues. Germline assignment: CDR1 SEHNR and CDR2 FQNEAQ (reference sequence). With V trimmed by 5 bases and J by 4 bases, 11 bases remained unmatched. In DNA, the CDR3 is TGTGCCAGCAGCCCCCCGACTAGCGGGCCCTGGTACAATGAGCAGTTCTTC. Its protein is CASSPPTSGPWYNEQFF.

The table lists this clonotype with a few counts. CDR3 in amino acids: CASSQGPVSYNEQFF. The CDR3 nucleotides are TGTGCCAGCAGCCAAGGTCCAGTATCCTACAATGAGCAGTTCTTC. The V gene is TRBV4-2, the J gene TRBJ2-1; D is unresolved. The CDR3 runs 15 residues. Germline V gene lookup returns CDR1 LGHNA and CDR2 YNFKEQ. Between the trimmed V and J ends, which lost 1 base and 1 base, there was a span of 8 bases.

This rearrangement joins TRBV7-2 to TRBJ2-1; TRBD1 agrees at 8 bases. CDR3 length: 17 residues. The V segment lost 2 bases and the J segment 0 bases; nucleotides outside the gene matches: 6. Germline-derived CDR1 and CDR2 are SGHTA and FQGNSA. This CDR3 reads CASSLPQDRVSYNEQFF. The CDR3 nucleotides are TGTGCCAGCAGCTTACCCCAGGACAGGGTCTCCTACAATGAGCAGTTCTTC.

The gene calls are TRBV20-1 and TRBJ2-5; weak D call: TRBD2 (6 bases). The J call could be wrong; TRBJ2-7 is a better fit for the DNA end. Germline V lookup: CDR1 DFQATT, CDR2 SNEGSKA (reference sequence). The CDR3 sequence is 13 residues long. The CDR3 sequence: CSAAGRHSYEQYF. CDR3 bases: TGCAGTGCTGCGGGACGGCACTCCTACGAGCAGTACTTC.

This chain links TRBV5-1 with TRBJ2-1; TRBD2 matches at 13 bases. This CDR3 has 15 residues. The V gene's germline CDR1 is SGHRS and CDR2 YFSETQ. J lost 6 bases, V lost 4 bases, and 4 bases had no gene match. CDR3 DNA: TGCGCCAGCAGCGAACTAGCGGGAGGGTTCAATGAGCAGTTCTTC. It encodes CASSELAGGFNEQFF.

This clonotype was counted between two and nine times. The rearrangement links TRBV11-2 to TRBJ2-1, with D tentatively TRBD2 (6 bases). The CDR3 loop spans 16 amino acids. CDR1 and CDR2 (germline): SGHAT, FQNNGV. Between the trimmed V and J ends, which lost 0 bases and 4 bases, there was a span of 13 bases. The CDR3 bases are TGTGCCAGCAGCTTAGATCCGGGAGCCGGTTACAATGAGCAGTTCTTC. It codes for CASSLDPGAGYNEQFF.

The V gene is TRBV7-2, the J gene TRBJ1-2; D gene unclear. This CDR3 is 16 amino acids long. Between the trimmed V and J ends, which lost 4 bases and 2 bases, there was a span of 17 bases. From germline, CDR1 is SGHTA and CDR2 FQGNSA. CDR3 DNA sequence: TGTGCCAGCAGCTCACGGGGTTCGGCGACCAACTATGGCTACACCTTC. This codes for CASSSRGSATNYGYTF.

The V and J genes are TRBV7-3 and TRBJ2-5; no clear D gene. Per germline, CDR1 SGHTA and CDR2 FQGTGA. This CDR3 has 13 amino acids. The V and J ends lost 4 bases and 5 bases respectively, with 11 bases between them. The CDR3 reads CASSSSPAETQYF. Written as DNA, the CDR3 is TGTGCCAGCAGCTCTTCACCTGCGGAGACCCAGTACTTC.

The chain is built from TRBV29-1 and TRBJ2-3; 10 nucleotides line up with TRBD2. Trimming removed 5 bases from V and 2 bases from J; junction bases left unmatched: 4. The CDR3 totals 14 residues. Germline V gives CDR1 SQVTM, CDR2 ANQGSEA. DNA for the CDR3: TGCAGCGTTCGTAGCGGGAGGTCCACAGATACGCAGTATTTT. As protein: CSVRSGRSTDTQYF.

The chain uses TRBV7-9 and TRBJ1-2, with D possibly being TRBD1 (6 bases). The CDR3 consists of 13 residues. The V end was cut by 7 bases, the J end by 3 bases, with 12 bases between. Germline CDR1 reads SEHNR; CDR2 reads FQNEAQ (reference sequence). This CDR3 reads CASIPTGYYGYTF. The CDR3 bases are TGTGCCAGCATCCCAACAGGGTACTATGGCTACACCTTC.

In the case of this clonotype: A clone one base away is much larger, so this may be a read error. V usage is TRBV29-1 and J usage is TRBJ2-5, with a weak D call TRBD1 (5 bases). The CDR3 contains 13 residues. Germline lookup yields CDR1 SQVTM and CDR2 ANQGSEA. The CDR3 DNA reads TGCAGCGTTGCCGTCAGGGTGCAAGAGATCCAGTACTTC. The encoded protein is CSVAVRVQEIQYF.

V and J are TRBV7-2 and TRBJ2-4, with D possibly being TRBD2 (5 bases). Near its end, the DNA agrees better with TRBJ2-7, so the J call may be wrong. The CDR3 consists of 15 residues. The germline V gene encodes CDR1 SGHTA and CDR2 FQGNSA. CDR3 nucleotide sequence: TGTGCCAGCAGCCCGGGCGGGCGGCTACCTTACGAGCAGTACTTC. This codes for CASSPGGRLPYEQYF.

This chain joins TRBV18 and TRBJ1-1; a weak D match, TRBD1 (6 bases). The germline CDR1 and CDR2 sequences are KGHSH and LQKENI. This CDR3 is built from 13 residues. The V end lost 0 bases, the J end lost 7 bases, and 9 bases lay between the germline ends. The CDR3 reads CASSPPGGYEAFF. CDR3 DNA: TGTGCCAGCTCACCACCGGGGGGCTATGAAGCTTTCTTT.

This chain connects TRBV29-1 to TRBJ2-3, with 10 bases fitting TRBD2. In germline, CDR1 is SQVTM, CDR2 ANQGSEA. V lost 7 bases to trimming and J lost 6 bases; unmatched junction nucleotides: 10. The CDR3 extends over 14 amino acids. The CDR3 nucleotides read TGCAGCGCCGACCTAGCGGGAGTAGTGGATACGCAGTATTTT. It translates to CSADLAGVVDTQYF.

This clonotype was recorded once. The V and J genes are TRBV2 and TRBJ1-4; 7 nucleotides match TRBD1. The CDR3 is 13 amino acids. CDR1 and CDR2 from the germline V gene are SNHLY and FYNNEI. V lost 6 bases and J lost 12; bases outside the gene matches: 10. The CDR3 sequence is CASRETGTVELFF. The CDR3 DNA reads TGTGCCAGCAGAGAGACCGGGACAGTAGAACTGTTTTTT.